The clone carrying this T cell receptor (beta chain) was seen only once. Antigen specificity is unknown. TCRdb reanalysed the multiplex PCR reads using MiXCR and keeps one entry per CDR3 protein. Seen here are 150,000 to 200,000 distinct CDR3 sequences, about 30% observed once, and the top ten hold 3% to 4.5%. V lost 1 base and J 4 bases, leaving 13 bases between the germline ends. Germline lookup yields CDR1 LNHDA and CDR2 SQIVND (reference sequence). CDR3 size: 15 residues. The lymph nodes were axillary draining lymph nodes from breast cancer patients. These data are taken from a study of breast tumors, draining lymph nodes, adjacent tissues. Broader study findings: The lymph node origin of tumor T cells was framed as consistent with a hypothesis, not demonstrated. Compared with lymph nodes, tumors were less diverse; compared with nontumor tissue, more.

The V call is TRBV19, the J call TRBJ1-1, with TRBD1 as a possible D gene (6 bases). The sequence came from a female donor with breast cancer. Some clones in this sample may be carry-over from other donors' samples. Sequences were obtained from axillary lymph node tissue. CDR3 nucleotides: TGTGCCAGTAGTATAGCCAGGGGTCTGGGCACTGAAGCTTTCTTT. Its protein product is CASSIARGLGTEAFF. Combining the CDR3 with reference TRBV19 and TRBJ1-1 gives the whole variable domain DGGITQSPKYLFRKEGQNVTLSCEQNLNHDAMYWYRQDPGQGLRLIYYSQIVNDFQKGDIAEGYSVSREKKESFPLTVTSAQKNPTAFYLCASSIARGLGTEAFFGQGTRLTVV.